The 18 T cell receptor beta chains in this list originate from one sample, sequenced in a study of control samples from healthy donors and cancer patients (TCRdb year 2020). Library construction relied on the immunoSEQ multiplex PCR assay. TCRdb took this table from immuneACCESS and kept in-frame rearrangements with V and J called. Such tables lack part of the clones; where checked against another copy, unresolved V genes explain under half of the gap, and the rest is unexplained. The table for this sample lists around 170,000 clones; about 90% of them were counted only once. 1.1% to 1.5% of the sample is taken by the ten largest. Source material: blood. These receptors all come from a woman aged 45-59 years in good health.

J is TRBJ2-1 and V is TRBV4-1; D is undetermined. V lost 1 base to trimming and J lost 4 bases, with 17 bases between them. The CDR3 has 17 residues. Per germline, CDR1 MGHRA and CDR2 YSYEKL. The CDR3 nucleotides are TGCGCCAGCAGCCAAGCGCCAACGAGATCCTTATACAATGAGCAGTTCTTC. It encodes CASSQAPTRSLYNEQFF.

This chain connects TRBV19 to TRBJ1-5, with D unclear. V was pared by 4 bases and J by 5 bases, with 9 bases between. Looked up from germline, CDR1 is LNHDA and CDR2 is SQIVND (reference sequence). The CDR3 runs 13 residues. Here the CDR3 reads CASSKQDYQPQHF. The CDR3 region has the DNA TGTGCCAGTAGTAAGCAAGATTATCAGCCCCAGCATTTT.

CDR3 DNA sequence: TGTGCCAGCAGCTTGGGGTCGCAAGAGACCCAGTACTTC. Encoded protein: CASSLGSQETQYF. The rearrangement joins TRBV5-6 to TRBJ2-5; D is undetermined. V was pared by 0 bases and J by 2 bases, with 5 bases between. CDR3 length: 13 amino acids. In germline, CDR1 is SGHDT, CDR2 YYEEEE.

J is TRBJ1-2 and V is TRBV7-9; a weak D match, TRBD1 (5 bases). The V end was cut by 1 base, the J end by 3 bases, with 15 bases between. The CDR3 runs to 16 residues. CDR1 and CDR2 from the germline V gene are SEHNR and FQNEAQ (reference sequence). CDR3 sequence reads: CASSLDGAFQDYGYTF. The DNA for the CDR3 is TGTGCCAGCAGCTTAGATGGGGCATTTCAGGACTATGGCTACACCTTC.

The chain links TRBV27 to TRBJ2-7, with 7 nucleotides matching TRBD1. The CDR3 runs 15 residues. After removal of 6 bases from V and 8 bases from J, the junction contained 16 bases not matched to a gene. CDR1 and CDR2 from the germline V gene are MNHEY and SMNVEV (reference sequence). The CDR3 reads CASSPSRDSLRKQYF. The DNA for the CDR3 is TGTGCCAGCAGCCCGAGCCGGGACAGCCTGCGCAAGCAGTACTTC.

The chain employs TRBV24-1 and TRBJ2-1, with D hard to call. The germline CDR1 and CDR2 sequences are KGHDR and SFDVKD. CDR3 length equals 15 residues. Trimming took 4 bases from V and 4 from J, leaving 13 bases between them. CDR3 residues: CATSDGQIGYNEQFF. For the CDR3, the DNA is TGTGCCACCAGTGACGGGCAGATCGGATACAATGAGCAGTTCTTC.

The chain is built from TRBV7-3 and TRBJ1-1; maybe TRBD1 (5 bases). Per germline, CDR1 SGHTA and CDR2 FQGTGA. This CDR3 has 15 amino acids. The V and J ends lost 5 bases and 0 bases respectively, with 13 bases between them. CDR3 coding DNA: TGTGCCAGCAGCCCCCAGGGACGGTTGAACACTGAAGCTTTCTTT. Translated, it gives CASSPQGRLNTEAFF.

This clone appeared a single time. In nucleotides, the CDR3 is TGTGCCAGCTCACCACCAAACTACCAGGACAATGAGCAGTTCTTC. Protein: CASSPPNYQDNEQFF. The rearrangement joins TRBV18 to TRBJ2-1; D ambiguous. Germline V gene data show CDR1 as KGHSH and CDR2 as LQKENI. V lost 0 bases, J lost 5 bases, and 11 bases lay in between. The CDR3 runs to 15 residues. Full variable domain (remainder filled in from reference TRBV18 and TRBJ2-1): NAGVMQNPRHLVRRRGQEARLRCSPMKGHSHVYWYRQLPEEGLKFMVYLQKENIIDESGMPKERFSAEFPKEGPSILRIQQVVRGDSAAYFCASSPPNYQDNEQFFGPGTRLTVL.

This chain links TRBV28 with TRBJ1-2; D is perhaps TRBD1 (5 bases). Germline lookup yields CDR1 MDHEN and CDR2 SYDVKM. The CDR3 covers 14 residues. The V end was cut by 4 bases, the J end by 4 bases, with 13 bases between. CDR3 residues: CASSSPGQTYGYTF. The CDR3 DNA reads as TGTGCCAGCAGTTCTCCTGGACAAACCTATGGCTACACCTTC.

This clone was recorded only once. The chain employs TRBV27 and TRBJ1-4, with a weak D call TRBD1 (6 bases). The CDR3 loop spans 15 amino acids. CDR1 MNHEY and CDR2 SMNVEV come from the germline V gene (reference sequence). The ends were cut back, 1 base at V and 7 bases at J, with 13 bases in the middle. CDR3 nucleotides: TGTGCCAGCAGTTTATGGGGGCGGGGGGCTGAAAAACTGTTTTTT. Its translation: CASSLWGRGAEKLFF.

CDR3 sequence (DNA): TGCGCCAGCAGCTTGGGTAGCGACGAGACCCAGTACTTC. Protein: CASSLGSDETQYF. The V call is TRBV5-1, the J call TRBJ2-5, with TRBD2 as a possible D gene (5 bases). This CDR3 is 13 amino acids long. Deletions cut 0 bases from V and 5 bases from J, with 8 bases between. Per the germline V gene, CDR1 is SGHRS and CDR2 is YFSETQ.

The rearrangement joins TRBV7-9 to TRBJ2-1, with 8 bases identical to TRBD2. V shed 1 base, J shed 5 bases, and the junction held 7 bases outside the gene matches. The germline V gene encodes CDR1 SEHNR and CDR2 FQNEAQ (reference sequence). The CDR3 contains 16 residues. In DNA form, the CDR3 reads TGTGCCAGCAGCTTAGTTTTTAAGCGGGGGAACAATGAGCAGTTCTTC. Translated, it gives CASSLVFKRGNNEQFF.

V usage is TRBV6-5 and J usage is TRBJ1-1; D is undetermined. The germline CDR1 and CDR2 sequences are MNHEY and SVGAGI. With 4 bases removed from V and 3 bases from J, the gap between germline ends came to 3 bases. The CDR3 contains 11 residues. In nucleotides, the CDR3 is TGTGCCAGCAGTTCCGACACTGAAGCTTTCTTT. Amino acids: CASSSDTEAFF.

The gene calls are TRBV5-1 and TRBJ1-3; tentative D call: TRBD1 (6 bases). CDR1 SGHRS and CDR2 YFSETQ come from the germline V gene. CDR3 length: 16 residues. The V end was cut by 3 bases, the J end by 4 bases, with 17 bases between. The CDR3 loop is CASSWDRGAPGNTIYF. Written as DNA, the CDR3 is TGCGCCAGCAGCTGGGACCGGGGGGCGCCCGGAAACACCATATATTTT. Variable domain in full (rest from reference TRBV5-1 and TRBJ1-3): KAGVTQTPRYLIKTRGQQVTLSCSPISGHRSVSWYQQTPGQGLQFLFEYFSETQRNKGNFPGRFSGRQFSNSRSEMNVSTLELGDSALYLCASSWDRGAPGNTIYFGEGSWLTVV.

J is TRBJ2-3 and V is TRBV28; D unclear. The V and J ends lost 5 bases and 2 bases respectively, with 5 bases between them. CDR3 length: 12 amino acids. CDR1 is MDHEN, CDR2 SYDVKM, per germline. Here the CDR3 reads CASSTPTDTQYF. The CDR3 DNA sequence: TGTGCCAGCAGTACCCCCACAGATACGCAGTATTTT.

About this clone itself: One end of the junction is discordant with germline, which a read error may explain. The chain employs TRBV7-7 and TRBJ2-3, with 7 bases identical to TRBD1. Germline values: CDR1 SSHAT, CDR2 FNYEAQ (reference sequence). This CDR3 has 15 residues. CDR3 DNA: TGTGCTAGCAGCCCGGGGACAGTTCTAACAGATACGCAGTATTTT. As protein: CASSPGTVLTDTQYF.

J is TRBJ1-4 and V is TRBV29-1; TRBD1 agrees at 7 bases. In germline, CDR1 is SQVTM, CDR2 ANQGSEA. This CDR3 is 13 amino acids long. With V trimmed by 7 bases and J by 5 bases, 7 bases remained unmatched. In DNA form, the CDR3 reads TGCAGCGGGGGGGACAGCCCGAATGAAAAACTGTTTTTT. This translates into CSGGDSPNEKLFF.

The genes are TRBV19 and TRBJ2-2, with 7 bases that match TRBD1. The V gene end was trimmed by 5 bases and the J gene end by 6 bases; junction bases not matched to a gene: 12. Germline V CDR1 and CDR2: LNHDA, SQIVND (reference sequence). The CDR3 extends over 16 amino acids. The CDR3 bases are TGTGCCAGTAGTCCTCTGGCAGGGGGATTGTCCGGGGAGCTGTTTTTT. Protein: CASSPLAGGLSGELFF. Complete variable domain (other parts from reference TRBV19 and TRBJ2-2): DGGITQSPKYLFRKEGQNVTLSCEQNLNHDAMYWYRQDPGQGLRLIYYSQIVNDFQKGDIAEGYSVSREKKESFPLTVTSAQKNPTAFYLCASSPLAGGLSGELFFGEGSRLTVL.